The rows below give T cell receptor beta chains drawn from one sample of a study of blood T cell repertoires in COVID-19. Sequencing was performed with immunoSEQ multiplex PCR; in TCRdb, only in-frame clones are kept and a portion is missing. The sample consists of a few hundred thousand clones, 92% of them appearing once. Source material: PBMCs or T cells enriched from blood (not recorded which). All receptors come from a woman younger than 45 who had recovered from COVID-19. The CDR3 runs from the conserved cysteine through the conserved F or W. D genes are given only for firm matches. Part of the rows lack a size; the others show once, few, many or a class for expanded clones.

v_gene	d_gene	abundance	j_gene	CDR3nt	CDR3aa
TRBV19	TRBD1	.	TRBJ1-1	TGTGCCAGTAGTTCTAGGGACAGGGGTCGCGCTTTCTTT	CASSSRDRGRAFF
TRBV3-1/TRBV3-2	.	.	TRBJ2-7	TGTGCCAGCAGCCAAGAGGACAGCTACTACGAGCAGTACTTC	CASSQEDSYYEQYF
TRBV4-1	.	.	TRBJ1-1	TGCGCCAGCAGCCAAGACGCGTGGAACACTGAAGCTTTCTTT	CASSQDAWNTEAFF
TRBV30	.	.	TRBJ1-1	TGTGCCTGTGGGAGGACGAACACTGAAGCTTTCTTT	CACGRTNTEAFF
TRBV13	TRBD2	.	TRBJ2-1	TGTGCCAGCAGCCATAGCGGGAACGTCTACAATGAGCAGTTCTTC	CASSHSGNVYNEQFF
TRBV5-4	.	.	TRBJ2-7	TGTGCCAGCAGCTTGGACTTGGAGGTATACGAGCAGTACTTC	CASSLDLEVYEQYF
TRBV2	.	.	TRBJ1-4	TGTGCCAGCAGTGCAGGTGGGAATGAAAAACTGTTTTTT	CASSAGGNEKLFF
TRBV5-6	.	.	TRBJ1-2	TGTGCCAGCAGCCCTATAGGGGGTTCGAACTATGGCTACACCTTC	CASSPIGGSNYGYTF
TRBV29-1	TRBD1	.	TRBJ1-2	TGCAGCGGGGGCCCAGGGGGCAGTACAGAAGGCTACACCTTC	CSGGPGGSTEGYTF
TRBV30	.	.	TRBJ2-2	TGTGCCTGGAGACTAGTCGGGGAGCTGTTTTTT	CAWRLVGELFF
TRBV4-2	TRBD1	.	TRBJ1-6	TGTGCCAGCAGCCAGTCGGACAGGGATGGTTCACCCCTCCACTTT	CASSQSDRDGSPLHF
TRBV5-1	TRBD1	.	TRBJ1-2	TGCGCCAGCAGCTTAGGGACAGGGTTCAAAGGCTACACCTTC	CASSLGTGFKGYTF
TRBV7-9	.	once	TRBJ1-1	TGTGCCAGCAGCTTAGCGATGGGAGGGTTCGAAGCTTTCTTT	CASSLAMGGFEAFF
TRBV2	TRBD1	.	TRBJ1-1	TGTGCCACCTCGGGACAGCTGAACACTGAAGCTTTCTTT	CATSGQLNTEAFF
TRBV6-5	.	.	TRBJ1-6	TGTGCCAGCACCCCTAAAAATAATTCACCCCTCCACTTT	CASTPKNNSPLHF
TRBV3-1/TRBV3-2	TRBD2	once	TRBJ2-3	TGTGCCAGCAGCCTCGCTAGCGGGGGGGGCACAGATACGCAGTATTTT	CASSLASGGGTDTQYF
TRBV29-1	.	once	TRBJ1-1	TGCAGCTTGAATTCCAGGGGAGCGATGAACACTGAAGCTTTCTTT	CSLNSRGAMNTEAFF
TRBV6-5	.	.	TRBJ1-1	TGTGCCAGCAGCCACTTACAGGGTACCACTGAAGCTTTCTTT	CASSHLQGTTEAFF
TRBV11-3	TRBD2	.	TRBJ2-7	TGTGCCAGCAGCGGGACGAGGGAACTAGCGGGATTAAGCGAGCAGTACTTC	CASSGTRELAGLSEQYF
TRBV28	.	.	TRBJ2-1	TGTGCCACAATCCGGAATCCAGGTAGCGTCAATGAGCAGTTCTTC	CATIRNPGSVNEQFF
TRBV24-1	TRBD2	.	TRBJ2-1	TGTGCCACCAGTGACCCCGGGACTAGACACGGTGAGCAGTTCTTC	CATSDPGTRHGEQFF
TRBV7-6	TRBD2	.	TRBJ2-3	TGTGCCAGCAGCTCCCTGCCAGCGGGGGGGCCCACAGATACGCAGTATTTT	CASSSLPAGGPTDTQYF
TRBV6-5	TRBD2	once	TRBJ2-1	TGTGCCAGCAGTTACTCTACCACTAGCGGCAATGAGCAGTTCTTC	CASSYSTTSGNEQFF
TRBV25-1	TRBD1	.	TRBJ2-1	TGTGCCAGCAGTGGGCACAGGGGCCGGAATGAGCAGTTCTTC	CASSGHRGRNEQFF
TRBV21-1	.	.	TRBJ2-7	TGTGCCAGCAGCAAAGTTAGAAAATACGAGCAGTACTTC	CASSKVRKYEQYF
TRBV6-1	TRBD1	.	TRBJ2-3	TGTGCCAGCAGTGAGGGGACAGGGGGCCTTAGAGATACGCAGTATTTT	CASSEGTGGLRDTQYF